A selection of T cell receptor beta chains follows, all from one sample in a study of beta chain features in type 1 diabetes. Here immunoSEQ multiplex PCR was the method, and the copy in TCRdb shows in-frame clones only, minus some. The data contain around 340,000 clones, roughly 8.8% of them singletons. The sample taken for sequencing was central memory CD4+ T cells from blood. Receptors originate from a man younger than 40 with type 1 diabetes. CDR3s include the opening cysteine and the closing phenylalanine or tryptophan. D genes are given only for firm matches. Some rows have no size entry. The others give once, few or many, or a class for an expanded clone.

>TRBV6-5|NA|TRBJ2-5|NA
CASRKNRALQETQYF
TGTGCCAGCAGGAAAAACAGGGCGCTCCAAGAGACCCAGTACTTC
>TRBV2|once|TRBJ1-5|NA
CASSSRASNQPQHF
TGTGCCAGCAGTAGCAGGGCGAGCAATCAGCCCCAGCATTTT
>TRBV6-6|many|TRBJ2-1|TRBD1
CASSYSGQDYNEQFF
TGTGCCAGCAGTTACTCCGGACAGGACTACAATGAGCAGTTCTTC
>TRBV27|few|TRBJ1-2|NA
CASSLGVARGYTF
TGTGCCAGCAGTTTAGGGGTAGCTAGGGGCTACACCTTC
>TRBV10-3|few|TRBJ1-6|NA
CAIRETQDSPLHF
TGTGCCATCAGGGAGACACAGGATTCACCCCTCCACTTT
>TRBV6-6|NA|TRBJ1-2|NA
CASSAGQRMRYTF
TGTGCCAGCAGTGCCGGACAGCGGATGCGCTACACCTTC
>TRBV6-5|few|TRBJ2-7|NA
CASSYDQGTREQYF
TGCGCCAGCAGTTACGATCAGGGGACGAGGGAGCAGTACTTC
>TRBV29-1|few|TRBJ1-2|NA
CSVRTGDYGYTF
TGCAGCGTGCGAACCGGGGACTATGGCTACACCTTC
>TRBV28|NA|TRBJ1-1|TRBD1
CASPRATGWGTEAFF
TGTGCCAGTCCCCGGGCGACAGGGTGGGGCACTGAAGCTTTCTTT
>TRBV5-1|NA|TRBJ2-3|TRBD2
CASSVTSSFTDTQYF
TGCGCCAGCAGCGTGACTAGCTCCTTCACAGATACGCAGTATTTT
>TRBV2|few|TRBJ2-3|NA
CASSEAMRDTGWADTQYF
TGTGCCAGCAGTGAAGCGATGAGGGATACAGGGTGGGCAGATACGCAGTATTTT
>TRBV7-2|few|TRBJ2-7|NA
CASSLRALGYEQYF
TGTGCCAGCAGCTTACGGGCGCTCGGGTACGAGCAGTACTTC
>TRBV7-2|NA|TRBJ1-5|NA
CASSYTGDQPQHF
TGTGCCAGCAGTTATACGGGAGATCAGCCCCAGCATTTT
>TRBV14|few|TRBJ1-1|TRBD1
CASSRNGDSVTEAFF
TGTGCCAGCAGCCGAAACGGGGACAGTGTCACTGAAGCTTTCTTT